What follows describes a single T cell receptor beta chain. Its antigen remains unidentified. Method: immunoSEQ multiplex PCR; TCRdb's copy keeps in-frame clones and lacks some. The repertoire holds tens of thousands of clones, with approximately 80% as singletons. Per the germline V gene, CDR1 is SGHDT and CDR2 is YYEEEE. The length of the CDR3 is 17 residues. V shed 1 base, J shed 2 bases, and the junction held 6 bases outside the gene matches. This record belongs to a study of radiation and T cells in renal cell carcinoma. Whole-study results and caveats: In blood, top tumor clones expanded by 2 weeks, shrinking by 4. Without pretreatment biopsies, baseline tumor clonotype presence was undetermined.

The sample's time point: baseline pretreatment blood. Treatment reported: 15 Gy SBRT to primary tumor, nephrectomy 4 weeks later. Clear cell pathology was present in this patient's renal cell carcinoma. The gene calls are TRBV5-6 and TRBJ2-3; 11 bases line up with TRBD2. The TCR originated in a man between 60 and 75 years old with renal cell carcinoma. The sequenced sample was blood, obtained from a patient whose treatment included radiotherapy and nephrectomy. CDR3 region: CASSLNRLAGFTDTQYF. The CDR3 DNA sequence: TGTGCCAGCAGCTTGAATCGACTAGCGGGATTCACAGATACGCAGTATTTT.